This T cell receptor beta chain was recovered during a study of T-cell reconstitution after alpha-beta-depleted transplantation in children. Study-level results: At around two months after transplant, the alpha-beta T cells were reportedly derived from several hundred expanded clones that came from non-depleted graft cells. At the one-year point after transplant, T-cell counts and TCRbeta diversity were found to come mostly from T cells that had been newly produced. It was surviving recipient T cells and thymic progenitors that gave some patients high TCRbeta diversity at day 60.

This clonotype was observed many times. As yet, its antigen is unknown. Unique molecular identifiers featured in how the TCRbeta library was prepared. TCRdb itself ran the PCR reads through MiXCR, one entry per CDR3 protein. The sample records 15,000 to 20,000 distinct CDR3 sequences, 5% to 5.5% being singletons. Per germline, CDR1 MNHEY and CDR2 SVGAGI. V lost 2 bases to trimming and J lost 5 bases, with 15 bases between them. The CDR3 covers 16 residues. The chain links TRBV6-5 to TRBJ2-2; no clear D gene. This sequence was found in a boy between 10 and 17 years old with acute lymphoblastic leukemia, due to receive a stem cell transplant. This specimen was PBMCs, taken before TCRalphabeta/CD19-depleted stem cell transplant. The CDR3 is CASSYPSHAWTGELFF. The CDR3 region has the DNA TGTGCCAGCAGTTACCCATCCCATGCGTGGACCGGGGAGCTGTTTTTT.